This TCR gamma chain was sequenced during a study of gamma delta lymphoproliferative disorders and STAT genes (dated by TCRdb to 2017 to 2018). For context, the study as a whole: The LymphoTrack Dx TCRG Assay was used to prepare gamma-chain libraries from at least 50 ng of genomic DNA. Because no corresponding Invivoscribe delta assay was available, delta-chain libraries were prepared according to the standard operating procedure of the EuroClonality-NGS working group. Within a larger immunophenotypic and STAT-mutation study, TCR gamma and delta CDR3 repertoires were profiled by deep sequencing in Tgammadelta lymphoproliferative disease patients and healthy controls. To confirm results, a couple of gamma-chain samples and every delta-chain sample were sequenced twice. Summary of the overall study and its limitations: Almost every major gamma and delta clonotype in patients was public, meaning shared with at least one healthy donor, and only a couple of gamma clonotypes were private to disease. The authors pointed out that NGS specificity may be lower at low frequencies, so whether leukemic clones are public or private needs to be confirmed. In whole-repertoire clustering, patient gamma repertoires grouped separately from healthy controls, whereas delta repertoires showed no separation between groups. T cells in controls likely covered a range of maturation stages, whereas leukemic cells were skewed toward terminal effectors, which could potentially limit comparisons between patients and controls.

The junction shows trimming of 4 bases on V and 3 bases on J, and the gene matches do not reach 6 bases of it. The CDR3 contains 13 residues, cysteine and phenylalanine counted. Of the read, only the CDR3 DNA is kept; its 39 bases are in frame from base 1. The germline V gene yields VENAVY for CDR1 and YDSYNSRV for CDR2. In both library methods, multiplex PCR was carried out with primers targeting conserved V and J regions of the TCR genes. After purification and pooling, the amplicons were sequenced on an Illumina MiSeq platform. The study's processing was this. V(D)J alignment, clonotype assembly and translation were handled by MiXCR, while functionality assessment and CDR3 repertoire analyses were done with VDJtools. The IMGT definition of CDR3 was applied, and only productive sequences using functional genes were analyzed, with ORF genes and pseudogenes left out. Identical amino acid CDR3s of major clonotypes (frequency >=5%) were searched for across all patients and controls using a custom Python script. Clonotype frequencies in patients versus controls were compared with a one-sided non-parametric Wilcoxon test. TCRdb reanalyzed the public reads with the CATT caller, and identical DNA sequences were merged afterwards. The V and J calls and clone size are TCRdb's, not the authors'. The sample profile shows about 1,600 gamma-chain clones; 8.5% to 10% of them were found once. The top ten hold under 40% of the sample.

For TCR sequencing, genomic DNA was taken from peripheral blood mononuclear cells isolated from both patients and controls. The control group consisted of approximately 23 healthy adult blood donors (median age 64 years; about 12 males and roughly eleven females) who were matched to the patients for age and sex. This clone is judged medium-sized (0.01 to 0.1%). Its antigen remains undetermined. No base qualities exist here, and no much larger clone lies one base off it. This sequence uses TRGV8 and TRGJ1 or TRGJ2. No J gene is reported in TCRdb; it was inferred here by comparing the DNA with germline. The receptor was isolated from a human donor in good health. Source material: blood. The nucleotides are TGTGCCACCTGGGAGCCCCTTTATTATAAGAAACTCTTT. Its translation is CATWEPLYYKKLF.